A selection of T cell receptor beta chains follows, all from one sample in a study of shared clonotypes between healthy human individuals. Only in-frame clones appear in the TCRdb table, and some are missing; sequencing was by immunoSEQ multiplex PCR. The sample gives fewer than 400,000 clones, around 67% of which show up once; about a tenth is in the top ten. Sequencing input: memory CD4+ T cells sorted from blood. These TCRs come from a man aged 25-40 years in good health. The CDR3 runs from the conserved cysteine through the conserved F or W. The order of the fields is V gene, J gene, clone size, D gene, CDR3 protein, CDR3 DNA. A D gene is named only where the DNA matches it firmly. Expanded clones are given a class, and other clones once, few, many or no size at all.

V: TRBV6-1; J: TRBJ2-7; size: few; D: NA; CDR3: CASRQVYEQYF; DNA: TGTGCCAGCCGTCAAGTTTACGAGCAGTACTTC
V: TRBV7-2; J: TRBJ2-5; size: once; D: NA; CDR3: CASSRDGLQETQYF; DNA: TGTGCCAGCAGCCGGGACGGGCTACAAGAGACCCAGTACTTC
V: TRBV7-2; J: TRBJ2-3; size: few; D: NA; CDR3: CASSIQGSTQYF; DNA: TGTGCCAGCAGCATACAGGGATCTACGCAGTATTTT
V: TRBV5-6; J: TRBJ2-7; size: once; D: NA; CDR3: CASSSTIDSYEQYF; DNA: TGTGCCAGCAGCTCTACCATAGACTCCTACGAGCAGTACTTC
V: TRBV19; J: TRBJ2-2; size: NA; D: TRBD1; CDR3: CASTKTLPGQGNTGELFF; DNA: TGTGCCAGTACTAAAACTCTCCCGGGACAGGGTAACACCGGGGAGCTGTTTTTT
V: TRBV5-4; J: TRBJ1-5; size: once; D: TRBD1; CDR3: CASSFGRGSGNQPQHF; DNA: TGTGCCAGCAGCTTCGGCAGGGGGTCTGGTAATCAGCCCCAGCATTTT
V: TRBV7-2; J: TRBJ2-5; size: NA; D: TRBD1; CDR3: CASSFNRGETQYF; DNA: TGTGCCAGCAGCTTTAACAGGGGAGAGACCCAGTACTTC
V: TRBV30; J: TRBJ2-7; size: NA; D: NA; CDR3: CAWSVPSYEQYF; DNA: TGTGCCTGGAGTGTACCGAGTTACGAGCAGTACTTC
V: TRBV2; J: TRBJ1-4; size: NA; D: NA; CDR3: CASLDTAWEKLFF; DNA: TGTGCCAGCTTGGACACGGCATGGGAAAAACTGTTTTTT
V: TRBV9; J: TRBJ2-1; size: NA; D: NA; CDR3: CASSVESRRGGNSEQFF; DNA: TGTGCCAGCAGCGTAGAATCCCGGCGGGGAGGTAACTCTGAGCAGTTCTTC
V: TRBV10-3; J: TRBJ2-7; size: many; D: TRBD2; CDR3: CAIGPTSGRARSEQYF; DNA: TGTGCCATCGGTCCGACTAGCGGGAGGGCCCGCAGCGAGCAGTACTTC
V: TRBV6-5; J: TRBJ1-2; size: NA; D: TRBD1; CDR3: CASSYWGQGDYGYTF; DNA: TGTGCCAGCAGTTACTGGGGACAGGGAGATTATGGCTACACCTTC
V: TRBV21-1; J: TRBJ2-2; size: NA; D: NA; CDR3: CASSLGIDRANTGELFF; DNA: TGTGCCAGCAGCCTGGGGATAGACAGGGCGAACACCGGGGAGCTGTTTTTT
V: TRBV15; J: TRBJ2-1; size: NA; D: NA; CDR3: CATSRNRAPITRYNEQFF; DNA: TGTGCCACCAGCAGGAACCGGGCGCCAATAACTCGGTACAATGAGCAGTTCTTC
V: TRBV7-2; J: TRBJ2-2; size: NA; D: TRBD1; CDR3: CASSLTWTGFNTGELFF; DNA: TGTGCCAGCAGCTTGACCTGGACAGGTTTTAACACCGGGGAGCTGTTTTTT
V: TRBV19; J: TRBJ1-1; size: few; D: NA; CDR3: CASSIYGRTQLPEAFF; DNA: TGTGCCAGTAGTATATACGGCCGGACCCAACTTCCTGAAGCTTTCTTT
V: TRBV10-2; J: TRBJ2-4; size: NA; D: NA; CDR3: CASSEGGQSKNIQYF; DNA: TGCGCCAGCAGTGAGGGGGGGCAGAGCAAAAACATTCAGTACTTC
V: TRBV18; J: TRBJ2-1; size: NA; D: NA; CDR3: CASSPAKVGNEQFF; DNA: TGTGCCAGCTCACCGGCGAAGGTGGGCAATGAGCAGTTCTTC
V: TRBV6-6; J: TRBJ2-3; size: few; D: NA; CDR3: CASSYLTSTDTQYF; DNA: TGTGCCAGCAGTTACCTGACTAGCACAGATACGCAGTATTTT
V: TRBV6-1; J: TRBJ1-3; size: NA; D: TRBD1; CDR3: CASSRQGDGNTIYF; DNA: TGTGCCAGCAGCCGACAGGGTGATGGAAACACCATATATTTT
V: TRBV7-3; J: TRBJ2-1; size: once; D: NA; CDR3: CASSLTRDHGGNEQFF; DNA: TGTGCCAGCAGCTTAACCCGGGACCACGGGGGCAATGAGCAGTTCTTC
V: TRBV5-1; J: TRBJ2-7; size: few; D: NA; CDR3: CASRRDSGSYEQYF; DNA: TGCGCCAGCAGGAGGGACAGCGGGAGCTACGAGCAGTACTTC
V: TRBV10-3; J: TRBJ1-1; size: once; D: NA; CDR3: CATGSYPFTEAFF; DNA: TGTGCCACAGGGTCCTACCCCTTCACTGAAGCTTTCTTT
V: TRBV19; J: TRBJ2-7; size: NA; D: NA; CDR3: CASSTMGRRGYEQYF; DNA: TGTGCCAGTAGTACGATGGGGAGGAGAGGCTACGAGCAGTACTTC
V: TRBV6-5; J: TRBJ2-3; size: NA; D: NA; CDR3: CASRSSVDTQYF; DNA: TGTGCCAGCAGAAGTAGTGTAGATACGCAGTATTTT
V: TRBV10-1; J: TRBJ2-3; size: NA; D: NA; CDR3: CASSDNLAGSTDTQYF; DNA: TGCGCCAGCAGTGATAACTTGGCAGGAAGCACAGATACGCAGTATTTT
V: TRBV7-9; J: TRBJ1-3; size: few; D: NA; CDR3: CASSLAGSYSGNTIYF; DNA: TGTGCCAGCAGCTTAGCAGGCTCCTACTCTGGAAACACCATATATTTT
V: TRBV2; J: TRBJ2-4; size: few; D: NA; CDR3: CASGKEVGWGIQYF; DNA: TGTGCCAGCGGAAAGGAAGTGGGTTGGGGCATTCAGTACTTC
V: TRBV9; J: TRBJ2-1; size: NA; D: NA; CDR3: CASSVIAENNEQFF; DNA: TGTGCCAGCAGCGTCATAGCGGAAAACAATGAGCAGTTCTTC
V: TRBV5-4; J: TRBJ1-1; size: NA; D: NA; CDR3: CASSRGQLNTEAFF; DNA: TGTGCCAGCAGCCGCGGACAGCTGAACACTGAAGCTTTCTTT
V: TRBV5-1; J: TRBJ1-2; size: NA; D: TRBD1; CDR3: CASSEGTGIFGYTF; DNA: TGCGCCAGCAGCGAGGGGACAGGGATTTTCGGCTACACCTTC
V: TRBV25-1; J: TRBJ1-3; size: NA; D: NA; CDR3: CASSEYGPGNTIYF; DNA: TGTGCCAGCAGTGAATACGGGCCGGGAAACACCATATATTTT
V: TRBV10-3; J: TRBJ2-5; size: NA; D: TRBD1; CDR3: CAISVGTGGIKTQYF; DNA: TGTGCCATCAGTGTTGGGACAGGGGGCATCAAGACCCAGTACTTC
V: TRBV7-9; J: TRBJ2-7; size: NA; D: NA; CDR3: CASSLAGVVEQYF; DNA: TGTGCCAGCAGCTTAGCGGGAGTAGTCGAGCAGTACTTC
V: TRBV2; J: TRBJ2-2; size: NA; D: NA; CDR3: CASSVFTGELFF; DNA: TGTGCCAGCAGTGTGTTCACCGGGGAGCTGTTTTTT
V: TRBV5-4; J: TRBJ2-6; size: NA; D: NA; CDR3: CASRVGSGANVLTF; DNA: TGTGCCAGCAGGGTTGGGTCTGGGGCCAACGTCCTGACTTTC
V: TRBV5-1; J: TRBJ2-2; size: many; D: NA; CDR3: CASSLATGLGHKNTGELFF; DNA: TGCGCCAGCAGCTTGGCTACAGGGTTGGGGCATAAAAACACCGGGGAGCTGTTTTTT
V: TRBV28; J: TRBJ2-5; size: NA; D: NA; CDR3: CASRGHQGLGLEGTQYF; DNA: TGTGCCAGCAGAGGACATCAGGGGTTGGGTTTAGAAGGGACCCAGTACTTC
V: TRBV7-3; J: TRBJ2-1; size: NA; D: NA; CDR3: CASSLTGNEQFF; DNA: TGTGCCAGCAGCTTAACGGGCAATGAGCAGTTCTTC
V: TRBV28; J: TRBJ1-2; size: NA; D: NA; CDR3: CASSLYSHTRSSYGYTF; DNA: TGTGCCAGCAGTTTATACTCCCACACTAGGAGCAGCTATGGCTACACCTTC
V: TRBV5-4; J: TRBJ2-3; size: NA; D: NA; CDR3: CASSLAESEVDTQYF; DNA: TGTGCCAGCAGCTTGGCGGAATCAGAAGTAGATACGCAGTATTTT
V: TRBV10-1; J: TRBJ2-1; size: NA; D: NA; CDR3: CASSDNSGHDEQFF; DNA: TGCGCCAGCAGTGATAATAGCGGCCACGATGAGCAGTTCTTC
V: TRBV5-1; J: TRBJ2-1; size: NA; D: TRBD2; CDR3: CASSPGLANYNEQFF; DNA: TGCGCCAGCAGCCCGGGACTAGCTAACTACAATGAGCAGTTCTTC
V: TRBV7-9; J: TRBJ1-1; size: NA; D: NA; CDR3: CASSLWGTEAFF; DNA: TGTGCCAGCAGCTTATGGGGCACTGAAGCTTTCTTT
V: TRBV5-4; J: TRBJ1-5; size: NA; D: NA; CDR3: CASSFGGRDSNQPQHF; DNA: TGTGCCAGCAGCTTCGGGGGCCGGGATAGCAATCAGCCCCAGCATTTT
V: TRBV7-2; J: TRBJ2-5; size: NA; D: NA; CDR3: CASSFGLGRRYQETQYF; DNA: TGTGCCAGCAGCTTCGGCCTGGGCAGGCGTTACCAAGAGACCCAGTACTTC
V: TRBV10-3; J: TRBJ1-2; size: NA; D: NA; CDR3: CAISEGGNYGYTF; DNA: TGTGCCATCAGTGAGGGGGGCAACTATGGCTACACCTTC
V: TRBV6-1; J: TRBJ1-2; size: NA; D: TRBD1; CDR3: CASSPGQGGTYGYTF; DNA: TGTGCCAGCAGCCCGGGACAGGGGGGTACTTATGGCTACACCTTC
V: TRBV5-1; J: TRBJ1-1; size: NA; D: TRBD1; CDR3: CASRFLGTGGLRNTEAFF; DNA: TGCGCCAGCAGATTTTTAGGGACAGGGGGCCTCCGGAACACTGAAGCTTTCTTT
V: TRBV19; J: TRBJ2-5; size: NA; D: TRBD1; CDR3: CASSTQQGAETQYF; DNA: TGTGCCAGTAGTACCCAACAGGGGGCGGAGACCCAGTACTTC
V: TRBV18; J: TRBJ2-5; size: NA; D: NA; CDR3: CASSPDYKETQYF; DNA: TGTGCCAGCTCACCGGACTATAAAGAGACCCAGTACTTC
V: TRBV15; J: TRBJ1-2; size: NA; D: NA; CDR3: CATKSGALSNYGYTF; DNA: TGTGCCACCAAATCTGGGGCGCTCTCTAACTATGGCTACACCTTC
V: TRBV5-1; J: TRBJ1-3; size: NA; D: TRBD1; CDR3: CASSLSPGTGTPGNTIYF; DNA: TGCGCCAGCAGCTTGAGCCCCGGGACAGGGACCCCTGGAAACACCATATATTTT
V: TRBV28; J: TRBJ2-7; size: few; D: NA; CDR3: CASSRAYEQYF; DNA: TGTGCCAGCAGTCGAGCCTACGAGCAGTACTTC